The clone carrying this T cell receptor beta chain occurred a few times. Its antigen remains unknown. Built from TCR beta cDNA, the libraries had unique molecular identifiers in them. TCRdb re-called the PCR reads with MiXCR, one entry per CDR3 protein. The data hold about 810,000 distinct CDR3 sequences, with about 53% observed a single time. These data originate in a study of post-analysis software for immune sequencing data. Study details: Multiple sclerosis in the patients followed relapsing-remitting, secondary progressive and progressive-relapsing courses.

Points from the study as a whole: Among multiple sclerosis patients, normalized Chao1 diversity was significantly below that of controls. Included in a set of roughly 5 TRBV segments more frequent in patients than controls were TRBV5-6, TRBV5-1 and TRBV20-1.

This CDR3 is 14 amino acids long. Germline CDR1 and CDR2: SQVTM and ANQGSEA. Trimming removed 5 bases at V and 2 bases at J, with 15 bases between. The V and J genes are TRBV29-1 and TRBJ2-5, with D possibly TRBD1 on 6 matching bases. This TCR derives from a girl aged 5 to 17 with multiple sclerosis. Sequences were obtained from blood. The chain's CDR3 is CSVLDRRVQETQYF. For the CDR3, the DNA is TGCAGCGTTCTCGACAGGCGGGTACAAGAGACCCAGTACTTC.